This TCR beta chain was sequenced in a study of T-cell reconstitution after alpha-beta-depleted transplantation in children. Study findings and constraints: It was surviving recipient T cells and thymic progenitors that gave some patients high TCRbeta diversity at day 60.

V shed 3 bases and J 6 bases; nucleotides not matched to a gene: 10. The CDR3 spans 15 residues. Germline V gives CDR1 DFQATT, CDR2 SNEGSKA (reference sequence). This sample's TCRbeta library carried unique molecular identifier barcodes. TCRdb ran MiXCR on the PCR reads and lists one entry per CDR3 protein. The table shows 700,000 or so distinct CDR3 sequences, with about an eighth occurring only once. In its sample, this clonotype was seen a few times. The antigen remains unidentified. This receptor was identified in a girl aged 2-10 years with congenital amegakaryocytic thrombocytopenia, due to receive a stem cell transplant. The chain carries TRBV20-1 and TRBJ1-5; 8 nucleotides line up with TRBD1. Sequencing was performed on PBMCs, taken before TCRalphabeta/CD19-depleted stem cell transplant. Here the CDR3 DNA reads TGCAGTGCTAGGAACGACAGGGGTTCCGGTCAGCCCCAGCATTTT. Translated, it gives CSARNDRGSGQPQHF.